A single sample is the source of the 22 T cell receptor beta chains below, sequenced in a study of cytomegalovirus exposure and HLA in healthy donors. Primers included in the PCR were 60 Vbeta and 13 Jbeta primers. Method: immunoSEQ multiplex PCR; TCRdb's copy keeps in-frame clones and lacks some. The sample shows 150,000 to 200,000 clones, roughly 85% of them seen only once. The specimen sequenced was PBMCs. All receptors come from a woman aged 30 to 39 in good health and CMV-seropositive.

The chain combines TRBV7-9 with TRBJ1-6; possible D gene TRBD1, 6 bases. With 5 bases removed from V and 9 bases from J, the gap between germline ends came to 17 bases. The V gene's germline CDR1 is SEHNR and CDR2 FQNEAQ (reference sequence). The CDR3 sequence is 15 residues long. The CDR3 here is CASSGPGAAGSPLHF. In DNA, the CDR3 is TGTGCCAGCAGCGGTCCAGGGGCCGCGGGTTCACCCCTCCACTTT.

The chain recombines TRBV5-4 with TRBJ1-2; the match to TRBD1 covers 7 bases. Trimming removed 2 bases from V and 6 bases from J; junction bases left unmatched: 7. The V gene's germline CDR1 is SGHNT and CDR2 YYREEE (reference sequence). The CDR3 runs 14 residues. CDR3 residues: CASSFLGGGDGYTF. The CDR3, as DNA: TGTGCCAGCAGCTTCCTAGGGGGCGGCGATGGCTACACCTTC.

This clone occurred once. CDR3 residues: CASRMTGPSGNTIYF. The DNA for the CDR3 is TGTGCCAGCAGGATGACAGGGCCCTCTGGAAACACCATATATTTT. J is TRBJ1-3 and V is TRBV6-5; 7 positions agree with TRBD1. The CDR3 length is 15 residues. Germline V CDR1 and CDR2: MNHEY, SVGAGI. The ends lost 6 bases at V and 0 bases at J; junction bases unmatched: 5.

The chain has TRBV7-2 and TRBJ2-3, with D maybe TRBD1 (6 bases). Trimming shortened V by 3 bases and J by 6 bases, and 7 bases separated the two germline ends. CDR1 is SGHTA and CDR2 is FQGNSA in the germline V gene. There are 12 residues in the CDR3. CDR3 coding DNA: TGTGCCAGCAGCTTTGGGGGCGATACGCAGTATTTT. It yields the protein CASSFGGDTQYF. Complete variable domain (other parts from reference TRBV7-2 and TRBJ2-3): GAGVSQSPSNKVTEKGKDVELRCDPISGHTALYWYRQSLGQGLEFLIYFQGNSAPDKSGLPSDRFSAERTGGSVSTLTIQRTQQEDSAVYLCASSFGGDTQYFGPGTRLTVL.

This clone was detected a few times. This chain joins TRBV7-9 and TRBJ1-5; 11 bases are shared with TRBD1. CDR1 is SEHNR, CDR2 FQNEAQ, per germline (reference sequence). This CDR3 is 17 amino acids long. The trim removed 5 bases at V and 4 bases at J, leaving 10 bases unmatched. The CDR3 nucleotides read TGTGCCAGCAGCCCCACCGGGACAGGGGGAGTTAATCAGCCCCAGCATTTT. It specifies CASSPTGTGGVNQPQHF.

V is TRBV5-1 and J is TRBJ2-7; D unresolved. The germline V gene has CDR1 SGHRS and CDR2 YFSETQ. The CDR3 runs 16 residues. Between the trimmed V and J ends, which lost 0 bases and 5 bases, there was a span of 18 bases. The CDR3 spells CASSLVAHLKPHEQYF. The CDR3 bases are TGCGCCAGCAGCTTGGTAGCACACCTAAAGCCCCACGAGCAGTACTTC.

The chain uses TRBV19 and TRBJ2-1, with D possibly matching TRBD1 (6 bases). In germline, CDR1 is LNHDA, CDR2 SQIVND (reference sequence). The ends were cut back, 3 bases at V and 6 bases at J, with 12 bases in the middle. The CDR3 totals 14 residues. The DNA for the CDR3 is TGTGCCAGTAGTATCTGGGACACAGCCAATGAGCAGTTCTTC. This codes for CASSIWDTANEQFF.

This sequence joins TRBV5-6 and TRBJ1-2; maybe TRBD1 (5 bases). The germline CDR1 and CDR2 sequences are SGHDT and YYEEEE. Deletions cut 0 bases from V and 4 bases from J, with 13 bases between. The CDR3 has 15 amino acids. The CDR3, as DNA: TGTGCCAGCAGCTTGGCTCAGGGCAAGGGCTATGGCTACACCTTC. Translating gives CASSLAQGKGYGYTF.

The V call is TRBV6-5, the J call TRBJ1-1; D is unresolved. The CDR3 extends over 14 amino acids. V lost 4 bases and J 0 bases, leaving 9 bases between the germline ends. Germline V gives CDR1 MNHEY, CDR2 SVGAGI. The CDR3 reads CASSSGNMNTEAFF. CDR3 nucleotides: TGTGCCAGCAGTTCCGGGAACATGAACACTGAAGCTTTCTTT.

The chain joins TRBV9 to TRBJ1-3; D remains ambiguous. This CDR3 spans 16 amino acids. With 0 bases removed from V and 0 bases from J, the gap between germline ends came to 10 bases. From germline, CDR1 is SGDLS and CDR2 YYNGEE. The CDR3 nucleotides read TGTGCCAGCAGCGTAGATGGGCAGAGCTCTGGAAACACCATATATTTT. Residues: CASSVDGQSSGNTIYF.

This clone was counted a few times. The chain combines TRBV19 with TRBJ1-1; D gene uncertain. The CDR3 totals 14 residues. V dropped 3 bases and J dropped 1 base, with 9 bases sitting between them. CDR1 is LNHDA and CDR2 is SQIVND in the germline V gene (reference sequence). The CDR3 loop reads CASSMRAANTEAFF. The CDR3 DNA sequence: TGTGCCAGTAGTATGAGGGCAGCGAACACTGAAGCTTTCTTT.

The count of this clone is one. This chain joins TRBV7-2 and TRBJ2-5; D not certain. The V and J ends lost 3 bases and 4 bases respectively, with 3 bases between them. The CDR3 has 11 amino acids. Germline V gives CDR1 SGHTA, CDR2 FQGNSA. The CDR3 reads CASSFIETQYF. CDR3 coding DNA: TGTGCCAGCAGCTTCATAGAGACCCAGTACTTC.

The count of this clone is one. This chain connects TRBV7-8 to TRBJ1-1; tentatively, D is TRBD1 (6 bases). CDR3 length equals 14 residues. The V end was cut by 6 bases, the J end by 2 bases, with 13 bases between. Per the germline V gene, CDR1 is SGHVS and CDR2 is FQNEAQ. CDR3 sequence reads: CASRETGANTEAFF. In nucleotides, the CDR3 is TGTGCCAGCAGGGAGACAGGAGCTAACACTGAAGCTTTCTTT.

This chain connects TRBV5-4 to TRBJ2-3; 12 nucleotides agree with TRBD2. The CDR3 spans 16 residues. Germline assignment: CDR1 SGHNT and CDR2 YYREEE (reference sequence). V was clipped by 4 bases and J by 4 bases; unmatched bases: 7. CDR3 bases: TGTGCCAGCAGCCCGGGGGGGACTAGCGGGCCAGATACGCAGTATTTT. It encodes CASSPGGTSGPDTQYF.

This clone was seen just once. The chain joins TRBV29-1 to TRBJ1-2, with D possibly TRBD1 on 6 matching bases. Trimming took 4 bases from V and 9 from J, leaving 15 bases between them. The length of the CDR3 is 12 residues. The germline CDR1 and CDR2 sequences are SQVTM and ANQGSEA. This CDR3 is CSVGPTGVSYTF. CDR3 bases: TGCAGCGTTGGCCCGACAGGCGTGAGCTACACCTTC.

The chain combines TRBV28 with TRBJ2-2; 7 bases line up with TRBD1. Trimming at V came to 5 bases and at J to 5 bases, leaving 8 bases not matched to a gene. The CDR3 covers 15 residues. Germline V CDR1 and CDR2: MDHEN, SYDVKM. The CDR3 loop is CASSPDRFGTGELFF. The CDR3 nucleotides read TGTGCCAGCAGTCCGGACAGGTTTGGAACCGGGGAGCTGTTTTTT.

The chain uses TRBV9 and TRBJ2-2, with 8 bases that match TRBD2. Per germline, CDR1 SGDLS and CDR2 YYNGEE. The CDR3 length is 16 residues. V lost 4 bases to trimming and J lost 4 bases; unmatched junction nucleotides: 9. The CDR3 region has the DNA TGTGCCAGCAGCCCCTTCGGGGGGGGATCCACCGGGGAGCTGTTTTTT. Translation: CASSPFGGGSTGELFF.

The CDR3 spells CASSLTGRAADTQYF. CDR3 bases: TGTGCCAGCAGCTTAACTGGGAGGGCCGCCGATACGCAGTATTTT. The chain links TRBV7-2 to TRBJ2-3, with 7 positions matching TRBD2. With 2 bases clipped from V and 6 bases from J, the junction kept 8 bases outside the gene matches. The CDR3 is made up of 15 amino acids. The germline V gene has CDR1 SGHTA and CDR2 FQGNSA.

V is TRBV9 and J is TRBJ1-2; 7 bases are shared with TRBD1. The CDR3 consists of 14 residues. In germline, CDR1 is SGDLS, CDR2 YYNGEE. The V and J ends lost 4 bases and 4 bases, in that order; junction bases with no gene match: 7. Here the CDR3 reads CASSPRQGGYGYTF. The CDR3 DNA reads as TGTGCCAGCAGCCCCCGACAGGGTGGCTATGGCTACACCTTC.

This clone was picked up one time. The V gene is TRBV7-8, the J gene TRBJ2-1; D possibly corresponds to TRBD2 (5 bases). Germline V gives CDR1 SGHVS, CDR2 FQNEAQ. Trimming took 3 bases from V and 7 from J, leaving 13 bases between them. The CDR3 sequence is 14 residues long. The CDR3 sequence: CASSFVTSLNEQFF. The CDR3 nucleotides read TGTGCCAGCAGCTTCGTTACTAGTTTGAATGAGCAGTTCTTC.

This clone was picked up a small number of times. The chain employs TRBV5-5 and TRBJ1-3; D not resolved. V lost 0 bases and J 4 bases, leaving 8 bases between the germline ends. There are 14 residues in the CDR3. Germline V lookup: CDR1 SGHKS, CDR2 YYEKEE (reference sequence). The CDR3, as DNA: TGTGCCAGCAGCTTGGCACAGACGGGAAACACCATATATTTT. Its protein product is CASSLAQTGNTIYF.

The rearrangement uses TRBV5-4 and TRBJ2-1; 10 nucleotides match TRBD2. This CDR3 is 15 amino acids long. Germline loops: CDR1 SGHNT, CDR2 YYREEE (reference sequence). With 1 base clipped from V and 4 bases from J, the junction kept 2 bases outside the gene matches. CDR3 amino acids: CASSLRAGGYNEQFF. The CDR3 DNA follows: TGTGCCAGCAGCTTGCGAGCGGGGGGGTACAATGAGCAGTTCTTC.